This T cell receptor beta chain was identified during a study of CD8 T cells in Susac syndrome. About 0.45 to 1 ug RNA was reverse transcribed with random hexamers. Amplification of the TCR beta CDR3 was carried out by immunoSEQ multiplex PCR, which spanned a total of 54 Vbeta and 13 Jbeta segments. TCRdb redid the calling of the immunoSEQ multiplex PCR reads with MiXCR, one entry per CDR3 protein. Among 140,000 or so distinct CDR3 sequences, under 97% were seen once, and the ten largest hold around 0.08%. V lost 4 bases, J lost 1 base, and 3 bases stayed unmatched. This CDR3 comprises 15 residues. This sequence originates from a human donor with Susac syndrome. The J gene is TRBJ2-3, the V gene TRBV12-3 or TRBV12-4; 9 bases fit TRBD2. Sample: CD4+ T cells from PBMCs. The CDR3 sequence is CASSSRTSGTDTQYF. For the CDR3, the DNA is TGTGCCAGCAGTTCAAGGACTAGCGGCACAGATACGCAGTATTTT.